The 21 T cell receptor beta chains below come from one sample, sequenced in a study of tumor-infiltrating lymphocytes in primary liver carcinoma. Taking about 17-32 mg of unsorted bulk tissue, the authors co-extracted RNA and DNA. Constant-region priming of approximately 0.55 ug total RNA yielded TCR beta cDNA. Slightly modified ARM-PCR with three nested multiplex PCR rounds yielded TCR beta libraries. TRBV1-TRBV30 forward primers paired with a C-beta reverse primer drove the first two PCR rounds, about 10 cycles each. TCRdb reprocessed the multiplex PCR reads via MiXCR and lists one record per CDR3 protein. The data contain 120,000 or so distinct CDR3 sequences, around two thirds of them singletons. Material for sequencing was liver tumor tissue from sampling region 1. Regarding subset: tumor region T1, superior pole. These receptors all come from a woman aged 55-69 years with primary liver carcinoma and hepatitis B virus infection.

In its sample, this clonotype was seen a few times. This may come from a read error, since a much larger clone is one base off. V and J are TRBV11-2 and TRBJ2-2; D might be TRBD2 (6 bases). CDR3 length equals 14 residues. CDR1 is SGHAT and CDR2 is FQNNGV in the germline V gene. The DNA for the CDR3 is TGTGCCAACAGCCCCCGCCCGGGGGCCGGGGAGCTGTTTTTT. It encodes CANSPRPGAGELFF.

A note on this clonotype: A junction end diverges from the germline sequence, so it may reflect a read error. The chain joins TRBV11-3 to TRBJ2-1; D unresolved. Germline V gene data show CDR1 as SGHNT and CDR2 as YENEEA. The CDR3 has 17 residues. CDR3 sequence: CVSSLGFGGLSYNEQFF. The CDR3 DNA reads as TGTGTCAGCAGCTTAGGGTTTGGTGGGCTTTCCTACAATGAGCAGTTCTTC.

Points on this clonotype: An end of the junction does not agree with germline; a read error may underlie this. This sequence joins TRBV11-2 and TRBJ2-3; the D is unclear. There are 13 residues in the CDR3. Germline-derived CDR1 and CDR2 are SGHAT and FQNNGV. CDR3 sequence reads: CTSSIDRGDTQYF. CDR3 sequence (DNA): TGTACCAGCAGCATAGATCGAGGAGATACGCAATATTTT.

The chain couples TRBV14 to TRBJ1-2; TRBD1 is a possible D gene (5 bases). Trimming stripped 8 bases from V and 6 bases from J, with 22 bases between. The germline V gene encodes CDR1 SGHDN and CDR2 FVKESK. The CDR3 totals 15 residues. CDR3 amino acids: CASDLPGTLTHGYTF. In DNA, the CDR3 is TGTGCCAGCGACCTTCCCGGGACGCTGACCCATGGCTACACCTTC. The full variable domain, its missing parts supplied by reference TRBV14 and TRBJ1-2, is EAGVTQFPSHSVIEKGQTVTLRCDPISGHDNLYWYRRVMGKEIKFLLHFVKESKQDESGMPNNRFLAERTGGTYSTLKVQPAELEDSGVYFCASDLPGTLTHGYTFGSGTRLTVV.

This clonotype was recorded many times. V usage is TRBV29-1 and J usage is TRBJ2-3; D is unclear. From germline, CDR1 is SQVTM and CDR2 ANQGSEA. The CDR3 totals 11 residues. V lost 0 bases to trimming and J lost 10 bases, with 8 bases between them. CDR3 sequence reads: CSVEDATPQYF. CDR3 DNA sequence: TGCAGCGTTGAAGATGCTACCCCGCAGTATTTT.

Comment on this clonotype: A much bigger clone sits one base away, suggesting this may be a read error. The rearrangement joins TRBV12-3 or TRBV12-4 to TRBJ2-1; the D gene is possibly TRBD1 (5 bases). The V end was cut by 5 bases, the J end by 5 bases, with 16 bases between. The CDR3 runs 15 residues. CDR3 protein: CASSLGRGKHNEQFF. In nucleotides, the CDR3 is TGTGCCAGCAGTCTCGGTAGGGGTAAACACAATGAGCAGTTCTTC.

This clonotype was seen repeatedly, ten times or more. The chain combines TRBV6-1 with TRBJ2-7, with D maybe TRBD2 (5 bases). The CDR3 sequence is 16 residues long. V was cut by 2 bases and J by 4 bases, with 18 bases left in between. The germline V gene encodes CDR1 MNHNS and CDR2 SASEGT. CDR3 DNA sequence: TGTGCCAGCAGTGAATTGGCGGGTAGTACTTTATACGAGCAGTACTTC. Residues: CASSELAGSTLYEQYF.

On this clonotype: This could be a read error, since a much larger clone is one nucleotide away. The CDR3 does not end in the conserved phenylalanine or tryptophan, so this is likely a read error. The CDR3 spells CASSQWTGEVRNEQFL. DNA for the CDR3: TGCGCCAGCAGCCAATGGACAGGGGAGGTACGCAATGAGCAGTTCCTC. V gene TRBV4-1 combines with J gene TRBJ2-1, with 9 bases matching TRBD1. Germline values: CDR1 MGHRA, CDR2 YSYEKL. This CDR3 spans 16 amino acids. V dropped 2 bases and J dropped 6; count of bases not matched to a gene: 8.

A note on this clonotype: The missing conserved phenylalanine or tryptophan at the end of this CDR3 makes a read error likely. The rearrangement joins TRBV20-1 to TRBJ2-1; TRBD1 is a possible D gene (7 bases). This CDR3 has 13 residues. The V and J ends lost 6 bases and 4 bases respectively, with 13 bases between them. Germline V gene sequence: CDR1 DFQATT, CDR2 SNEGSKA (reference sequence). The CDR3 DNA reads TGCAGTGCCAGGAGGGACAGTTACAATGAGCAGTTCCTC. This sequence encodes CSARRDSYNEQFL.

In regard to this clonotype: This likely comes from a read error, as the CDR3 has no conserved phenylalanine or tryptophan at its end. The chain combines TRBV11-2 with TRBJ2-7, with 7 bases identical to TRBD1. J was trimmed by 6 bases and V by 7 bases; bases with no gene match: 6. The CDR3 length is 12 residues. CDR1 and CDR2 from the germline V gene are SGHAT and FQNNGV. The CDR3 protein is CASNSTGVEQYL. CDR3 nucleotides: TGTGCCAGCAACTCCACAGGGGTCGAGCAGTACTTA.

On this clonotype itself: This may be a read error, as it is one base from a much larger clone. The CDR3 DNA is TGTGTCATCAGTGCCCCGGGACAGGGCACTCCCTACGAGCAGTACTTC. Translation: CVISAPGQGTPYEQYF. The chain joins TRBV10-3 to TRBJ2-7; TRBD1 matches 9 bases. This CDR3 region has 16 residues. Germline V gene data show CDR1 as ENHRY and CDR2 as SYGVKD.

A remark on this clonotype: Here the CDR3 omits its conserved ending phenylalanine or tryptophan, so a read error is the likely source. The limits of the CDR3 on the DNA are not certain, so only TCRdb's listed CDR3 is given. V usage is TRBV6-2 or TRBV6-3 and J usage is TRBJ1-5; the D call TRBD1 from the table was never checked on the DNA. Germline V gene data show CDR1 as MNHEY and CDR2 as SVGEGT. The CDR3 contains 14 residues when both ends are counted. CDR3 protein: CSSSYGAGNQPHHI.

This chain uses TRBV30 with TRBJ2-2, with D unresolved. The CDR3 runs 15 residues. Germline CDR1 and CDR2: GTSNPN and SVGIG (reference sequence). Trimming shortened V by 3 bases and J by 6 bases, and 17 bases separated the two germline ends. CDR3 DNA sequence: TGTGCCTGGAGCATAGCCCAGTTACTGGCCGGGGAGCTGTTTTTT. Encoded protein: CAWSIAQLLAGELFF.

As for this clonotype: Compared with germline, one end of the junction differs, possibly owing to a read error. V usage is TRBV29-1 and J usage is TRBJ2-1; 14 bases align to TRBD2. Germline V gene data show CDR1 as SQVTM and CDR2 as ANQGSEA. This CDR3 region has 14 residues. The CDR3, as DNA: TGCAGCGTCGTCGGGACTAGCGGGAGATATGAGCGGTTCTTC. It specifies CSVVGTSGRYERFF.

Only one count was recorded for this clonotype. This CDR3 is missing its conserved last phenylalanine or tryptophan, likely due to a read error. Because the CDR3's place on the DNA is in doubt, the DNA is left out and the CDR3 is given as listed by TCRdb. The genes are TRBV11-2 and TRBJ2-1. The CDR3 length equals 14 residues, ends included. Germline V gives CDR1 SGHAT, CDR2 FQNNGV. The chain's CDR3 is CASSLELRTNEQLL.

As to this clonotype: The CDR3 does not close with the conserved phenylalanine or tryptophan, likely indicating a read error. The chain carries TRBV7-8 and TRBJ2-1; D ambiguous. The germline V gene encodes CDR1 SGHVS and CDR2 FQNEAQ. V was pared by 1 base and J by 5 bases, with 12 bases between. The CDR3 consists of 15 residues. The DNA of the CDR3 is TGTGCCAGCAGCTTAGTAGACGGAAGGGACAATGAGCAGTTCTCC. It encodes CASSLVDGRDNEQFS.

A note on this clonotype: Just one base apart from a much larger clone, this may be a read error. The chain is built from TRBV10-2 and TRBJ2-3, with 13 bases lining up with TRBD2. The CDR3 covers 16 residues. The germline gives CDR1 WSHSY, CDR2 SAAADI. The CDR3 nucleotides are TGCGCCACCGAGAGGACTAGCGGGAGAAGGGCAGATATGCAGTATTTT. This translates into CATERTSGRRADMQYF.

As for this clonotype: At one of its ends the junction is not consistent with the germline gene, which may arise from a read error. The chain is built from TRBV12-3 or TRBV12-4 and TRBJ2-7, with 7 bases matching TRBD1. This CDR3 spans 16 amino acids. CDR3: CASSQHLRTGWDEHYF. The CDR3 region has the DNA TGTGCCAGCAGTCAACACCTTCGGACAGGATGGGACGAGCATTACTTC.

Worth noting for this clonotype: This may stem from a read error, because a much larger clone lies one nucleotide away. V is TRBV5-4 and J is TRBJ1-1; unclear D gene. CDR1 is SGHNT, CDR2 YYREEE, per germline (reference sequence). This CDR3 comprises 13 residues. CDR3 amino acids: CVSSLASGTEAFF. The DNA for the CDR3 is TGTGTCAGCAGCTTGGCCAGTGGAACTGAAGCTTTCTTT.

This clonotype was seen at least ten times. The chain is built from TRBV12-3 or TRBV12-4 and TRBJ2-7; TRBD1 matches at 7 bases. V shed 5 bases, J shed 6 bases, and the junction held 7 bases outside the gene matches. The length of the CDR3 is 13 residues. The CDR3 nucleotides are TGTGCCAGCAGTCCGGGACAGTATTTCGAGCAGTACTTC. It specifies CASSPGQYFEQYF.

The chain links TRBV29-1 to TRBJ2-1; D is undetermined. The CDR3 contains 11 residues. Germline CDR1 SQVTM, CDR2 ANQGSEA. Trimming pared 4 bases from V and 9 bases from J, leaving 10 bases between. The CDR3 spells CSVVLDVEQFF. Written as DNA, the CDR3 is TGCAGCGTTGTCCTAGATGTTGAGCAGTTCTTC.